Below, 27 T cell receptor beta chains from the same sample are listed, as sequenced in a study of T cell repertoires in ileal Crohn's disease. The data were produced by immunoSEQ multiplex PCR, yet TCRdb's version contains in-frame clones alone and is incomplete. The sample lists approximately 1,400 clones, approximately 82% occurring once. Sequenced sample: ileal tissue. These receptor sequences come from an adult with Crohn's disease.

This chain links TRBV5-1 with TRBJ2-3, with 7 bases aligning to TRBD1. Germline V gene lookup returns CDR1 SGHRS and CDR2 YFSETQ. The CDR3 consists of 15 residues. With 0 bases clipped from V and 5 bases from J, the junction kept 6 bases outside the gene matches. This CDR3 reads CASSLGRGFGDTQYF. DNA of the CDR3: TGCGCCAGCAGCTTGGGCAGGGGGTTCGGAGATACGCAGTATTTT.

The CDR3, as DNA: TGTGCCAGCAGCGAGGGACTTACGGACTACGAGCAGTACTTC. Translating it yields CASSEGLTDYEQYF. The V gene is TRBV11-2, the J gene TRBJ2-7; D is perhaps TRBD2 (6 bases). Trimming removed 5 bases from V and 3 bases from J, with 14 bases in between. Germline values: CDR1 SGHAT, CDR2 FQNNGV. The CDR3 totals 14 residues.

The gene calls are TRBV5-3 and TRBJ2-7; D gene ambiguous. TRBV5-3 is an ORF, with its function uncertain. Deletions cut 4 bases from V and 4 bases from J, with 18 bases between. The CDR3 runs 15 residues. CDR3 sequence reads: CARSPVPVLGYEQYF. The DNA for the CDR3 is TGTGCCAGAAGCCCGGTTCCGGTTCTCGGGTACGAGCAGTACTTC.

Only one count was recorded for this clone. This chain uses TRBV7-9 with TRBJ1-1, with D unclear. Deletions cut 5 bases from V and 3 bases from J, with 10 bases between. Germline loops: CDR1 SEHNR, CDR2 FQNEAQ (reference sequence). CDR3 length: 13 amino acids. CDR3 loop: CASSDISDTEAFF. Here the CDR3 DNA reads TGTGCCAGCAGCGACATCTCGGACACTGAAGCTTTCTTT.

The chain is built from TRBV19 and TRBJ2-1; a possible D gene is TRBD2 (5 bases). The CDR3 consists of 16 residues. Germline-derived CDR1 and CDR2 are LNHDA and SQIVND (reference sequence). Trimming stripped 4 bases from V and 9 bases from J, with 22 bases between. This chain's CDR3 is CASSRVRTTVEGEQFF. The CDR3 DNA is TGTGCCAGTAGTAGGGTTCGTACAACAGTAGAGGGTGAGCAGTTCTTC.

The gene calls are TRBV30 and TRBJ1-5; D is undetermined. Trimming left V 0 bases short and J 6 bases short, with 15 bases between. The CDR3 is made up of 15 amino acids. From germline, CDR1 is GTSNPN and CDR2 SVGIG (reference sequence). CDR3 DNA: TGTGCCTGGAGTGTTACCGGTGGAGGTAGTCAGCCCCAGCATTTT. It is translated as CAWSVTGGGSQPQHF.

J is TRBJ2-1 and V is TRBV5-1; 9 positions match TRBD2. The CDR3 totals 15 residues. With 4 bases clipped from V and 7 bases from J, the junction kept 9 bases outside the gene matches. CDR1 and CDR2 from the germline V gene are SGHRS and YFSETQ. CDR3 in amino acids: CASSLAAGGRNEQFF. The CDR3 coding sequence is TGCGCCAGCAGCCTGGCGGCGGGGGGGCGGAATGAGCAGTTCTTC.

The chain links TRBV15 to TRBJ1-5; no definite D call. The CDR3 is 14 residues long. The V gene lost 1 base and the J gene lost 5 bases, with 9 bases spanning the gap. Per germline, CDR1 LNHNV and CDR2 YYDKDF (reference sequence). The CDR3 spells CATSRVLEDQPQHF. In DNA form, the CDR3 reads TGTGCCACCAGCAGAGTACTAGAGGATCAGCCCCAGCATTTT.

The gene calls are TRBV27 and TRBJ2-3; 8 nucleotides agree with TRBD2. Germline-derived CDR1 and CDR2 are MNHEY and SMNVEV (reference sequence). The CDR3 has 14 amino acids. Germline trimming cut 2 bases from V and 4 bases from J; bases unmatched to any gene: 2. The CDR3 is CASSLQREPDTQYF. The DNA of the CDR3 is TGTGCCAGCAGTTTACAGCGGGAGCCAGATACGCAGTATTTT.

This chain joins TRBV27 and TRBJ2-7; 9 bases fit TRBD1. V was clipped by 4 bases and J by 2 bases; unmatched bases: 6. From germline, CDR1 is MNHEY and CDR2 SMNVEV (reference sequence). The CDR3 loop spans 15 amino acids. CDR3 in DNA: TGTGCCAGCAGTTCGGGACAGGGATCGGCCTACGAGCAGTACTTC. Translating gives CASSSGQGSAYEQYF.

This chain joins TRBV9 and TRBJ2-1; D may be TRBD1 (6 bases). From germline, CDR1 is SGDLS and CDR2 YYNGEE. The CDR3 has 16 residues. V lost 3 bases, J lost 3 bases, and 16 bases lay in between. The CDR3, as DNA: TGTGCCAGCAGCGCAGGGGAATTGGGGGTCTACAATGAGCAGTTCTTC. This sequence encodes CASSAGELGVYNEQFF.

V gene TRBV7-9 combines with J gene TRBJ1-3; a weak D match, TRBD1 (5 bases). Trimming left V 3 bases short and J 0 bases short, with 6 bases between. CDR1 SEHNR and CDR2 FQNEAQ come from the germline V gene (reference sequence). CDR3 length: 14 residues. The CDR3 spells CASSLTASGNTIYF. In DNA form, the CDR3 reads TGTGCCAGCAGCTTGACAGCCTCTGGAAACACCATATATTTT.

The rearrangement links TRBV9 to TRBJ1-1; tentatively, D is TRBD1 (5 bases). V lost 0 bases to trimming and J lost 0 bases, with 15 bases between them. Germline V gene data show CDR1 as SGDLS and CDR2 as YYNGEE. This CDR3 is built from 17 residues. The CDR3 loop reads CASSVEPFGGMNTEAFF. In DNA, the CDR3 is TGTGCCAGCAGCGTAGAACCCTTCGGGGGGATGAACACTGAAGCTTTCTTT.

The V call is TRBV5-6, the J call TRBJ2-1, with a possible D match to TRBD2 (6 bases). The CDR3 extends over 15 amino acids. The germline V and J ends were trimmed by 4 bases and 3 bases, with 14 bases remaining between them. Germline V gene lookup returns CDR1 SGHDT and CDR2 YYEEEE. CDR3 nucleotides: TGTGCCAGCAGCACAAAGGGACTTCTCTACAATGAGCAGTTCTTC. It is translated as CASSTKGLLYNEQFF.

The V and J genes are TRBV27 and TRBJ2-7, with 7 bases lining up with TRBD1. The CDR3 has 14 amino acids. Per germline, CDR1 MNHEY and CDR2 SMNVEV (reference sequence). The ends lost 5 bases at V and 3 bases at J; junction bases unmatched: 7. Written as DNA, the CDR3 is TGTGCCAGCAGTAGATACAGGGGAGACTACGAGCAGTACTTC. It is translated as CASSRYRGDYEQYF.

The chain combines TRBV4-1 with TRBJ2-5; 7 bases line up with TRBD1. TRBJ2-7 explains the end of the DNA better; the J call may be wrong. Germline V CDR1 and CDR2: MGHRA, YSYEKL. CDR3 length: 16 amino acids. This chain's CDR3 is CASSRARSQGTYEQYF. The DNA for the CDR3 is TGCGCCAGCAGCCGAGCGCGATCACAGGGGACCTACGAGCAGTACTTC.

A single count supports this clone. The genes are TRBV25-1 and TRBJ2-7, with a possible D match to TRBD1 (6 bases). V lost 6 bases and J lost 2, with 17 bases in between. The V gene's germline CDR1 is MGHDK and CDR2 SYGVNS. CDR3 size: 15 residues. CDR3 amino acids: CASRGGLGATYEQYF. CDR3 bases: TGTGCCAGCAGGGGTGGGTTGGGGGCCACCTACGAGCAGTACTTC.

The V and J genes are TRBV5-4 and TRBJ2-4; maybe TRBD1 (6 bases). CDR1 and CDR2 (germline): SGHNT, YYREEE (reference sequence). The V end was cut by 4 bases, the J end by 9 bases, with 26 bases between. The CDR3 runs 17 residues. This CDR3 is CASSNALRDTSGGIQYF. CDR3 nucleotide sequence: TGTGCCAGCAGCAATGCTCTCCGGGACACCTCTGGAGGCATTCAGTACTTC.

The chain uses TRBV7-9 and TRBJ2-7; no clear D. The CDR3 covers 14 residues. Germline loops: CDR1 SEHNR, CDR2 FQNEAQ (reference sequence). V lost 0 bases and J lost 1, with 7 bases in between. The CDR3 region is CASSLASQSYEQYF. For the CDR3, the DNA is TGTGCCAGCAGCTTAGCTAGCCAGTCCTACGAGCAGTACTTC.

The V gene is TRBV18, the J gene TRBJ2-2, with TRBD1 identical over 7 bases. The V gene's germline CDR1 is KGHSH and CDR2 LQKENI. The J segment lost 0 bases and the V segment lost 3 bases, leaving 10 bases of the junction unmatched. The CDR3 totals 18 residues. CDR3: CASSPRPPGQANTGELFF. In nucleotides, the CDR3 is TGTGCCAGCTCACCTAGGCCTCCCGGACAGGCGAACACCGGGGAGCTGTTTTTT.

In its sample, this clone was seen once. The chain carries TRBV7-8 and TRBJ2-7; 12 nucleotides align to TRBD2. The trim removed 0 bases at V and 7 bases at J, leaving 4 bases unmatched. Looked up from germline, CDR1 is SGHVS and CDR2 is FQNEAQ. The CDR3 loop spans 15 amino acids. The CDR3: CASSLALAGGREQYF. CDR3 DNA: TGTGCCAGCAGCTTAGCTCTAGCGGGAGGGCGTGAGCAGTACTTC.

V usage is TRBV6-5 and J usage is TRBJ2-7; 9 positions match TRBD2. The germline V gene encodes CDR1 MNHEY and CDR2 SVGAGI. This CDR3 spans 14 amino acids. As DNA, the CDR3 is TGTGCTACCGTCAGGGCTAGCGGGAACTCCGAGCAGTACTTC. Its protein is CATVRASGNSEQYF.

This clone occurred a few times. The CDR3 is CASSAAGGGNEQFF. DNA for the CDR3: TGCGCCAGCAGCGCCGCGGGGGGAGGCAATGAGCAGTTCTTC. The chain couples TRBV5-1 to TRBJ2-1; 8 bases fit TRBD2. Per germline, CDR1 SGHRS and CDR2 YFSETQ. The trim removed 4 bases at V and 6 bases at J, leaving 6 bases unmatched. The CDR3 has 14 residues. The whole variable domain, remainder taken from reference TRBV5-1 and TRBJ2-1, is KAGVTQTPRYLIKTRGQQVTLSCSPISGHRSVSWYQQTPGQGLQFLFEYFSETQRNKGNFPGRFSGRQFSNSRSEMNVSTLELGDSALYLCASSAAGGGNEQFFGPGTRLTVL.

The chain combines TRBV5-1 with TRBJ2-7; possible D gene TRBD2, 5 bases. The V end lost 3 bases, the J end lost 2 bases, and 12 bases lay between the germline ends. The CDR3 is 14 residues long. Germline CDR1 SGHRS, CDR2 YFSETQ. CDR3 sequence: CASSSDSLTYEQYF. DNA for the CDR3: TGCGCCAGCAGCTCGGACTCTCTGACCTACGAGCAGTACTTC.

This CDR3 is CASAEPGLPQQYF. The CDR3 DNA is TGTGCCAGCGCCGAACCGGGACTCCCCCAGCAGTACTTC. This chain uses TRBV11-1 with TRBJ2-5; possible D gene TRBD2, 6 bases. Trimming pared 8 bases from V and 11 bases from J, leaving 21 bases between. Germline lookup yields CDR1 SGHAT and CDR2 FQDESV (reference sequence). The CDR3 is 13 amino acids.

J is TRBJ2-3 and V is TRBV10-3; 9 nucleotides agree with TRBD2. The V gene's germline CDR1 is ENHRY and CDR2 SYGVKD. V lost 6 bases and J lost 0; bases outside the gene matches: 10. The CDR3 has 17 residues. The CDR3 DNA follows: TGTGCCATCAGGCCCTTTGAGACTAGCGGAAGCACAGATACGCAGTATTTT. The encoded protein is CAIRPFETSGSTDTQYF.

The J gene is TRBJ1-1, the V gene TRBV9; a weak D match, TRBD1 (6 bases). V was cut by 6 bases and J by 2 bases, with 11 bases left in between. The length of the CDR3 is 13 residues. The germline gives CDR1 SGDLS, CDR2 YYNGEE. The DNA of the CDR3 is TGTGCCAGCACGAGACAGGTAAACACTGAAGCTTTCTTT. Its protein is CASTRQVNTEAFF.